This T cell receptor beta chain was captured in a study of neoadjuvant anti-PD-1 for oral cavity cancer (dated by TCRdb to the early 2020s). Describing the broader study: Before curative-intent surgical resection, most patients were given three to four biweekly doses of nivolumab at 3 mg/kg. Patients with complete response, partial response or stable disease by RECIST 1.1 were defined as responders, whereas patients with progression were defined as non-responders. For patients who did not progress, a fourth nivolumab dose was given around day 43, followed by definitive surgical resection on days 50-56. The parent correlative cohort included roughly 12 patients, with an approximately 30% response rate.

The intended sense of this specimen's time point label: before neoadjuvant nivolumab. The patients had newly diagnosed stage II-IVA oral cavity squamous cell carcinoma and had not received any prior systemic or radiation treatment. The cohort was composed of patients with HPV-negative, locally advanced oral cavity squamous cell carcinoma. Peripheral blood mononuclear cells were analyzed directly and were not maintained or expanded in culture. Samples were obtained from a longitudinal correlative study of a single-arm phase II trial of neoadjuvant nivolumab in oral cavity squamous cell carcinoma. Subject-matched pre- and post-treatment PBMCs and tumors from three responders and three non-responders underwent genomic DNA-based TCRbeta sequencing. Peripheral blood mononuclear cells were collected before nivolumab treatment and again after treatment, at the time of surgery. The Maxwell RSC DNA from Cells kit was used to isolate genomic DNA from PBMCs.

PBMC libraries used mostly 450 to 500 ng of input genomic DNA for deep sequencing, with six replicates per sample. The immunoSEQ hsTCRbeta kit was used to prepare TCRbeta libraries according to the manufacturer's instructions. The finished libraries were brought together in one pool at around 3.1 nM, which was then read using an Illumina NovaSeq 6000 S4 flow cell. Turning to the authors' computational methods: Raw data preprocessing and quality control were performed with the immunoSEQ Analyzer. The analysis was limited to productive rearrangements, and each clonotype was defined by a unique CDR3 amino acid sequence. Using the R package tcR, the researchers computed the Gini-Simpson index as their estimate of repertoire clonality. Gini indices were compared with Student's t test, and associations with tumor size change were assessed by Pearson correlation. As stored in TCRdb, this immuneACCESS dataset retains in-frame rearrangements with V and J assigned. A fraction of the clones does not appear; measured against another copy, unresolved V genes explain less than half of the discrepancy, and the remainder lacks a known reason. V, J and clone size reflect that table, while D and trimming were determined from the DNA. Here the sample has over 10,000 clones; roughly three fifths occur a single time. Of the sample, under 2.5% falls within the top ten clones.

What the research found in general, with its limitations: A higher pretreatment blood Treg/Th17 ratio correlated with both higher pretreatment blood TCRbeta clonality and lower post-treatment tumor TCRbeta clonality. Only three patients per response group were included in the TCR analyses, and larger cohorts for validation were called for by the authors. After neoadjuvant nivolumab, non-responders showed significantly higher T cell clonality (Gini index) in PBMCs than responders did.

Regarding this clone: Its antigen remains undetermined. No base quality information exists; no much larger clone differs at one position.

Looking up the germline V gene (reference sequence) yields CDR1 SGHNT and CDR2 YYREEE. The CDR3 goes from the cysteine to the phenylalanine over 14 residues. Only the CDR3 region is kept as DNA, spanning 42 bases read in frame from base 1. V ends up 5 bases short and J 3 bases short, with an unmatched junction base count of 7. The clonotype originates from a person aged 35 to 85 with oral cavity squamous cell carcinoma. The sequence links TRBV5-4 to TRBJ1-1, and 7 junctional nucleotides match TRBD1. Sequencing used PBMCs, obtained before nivolumab (anti-PD-1) treatment. The DNA sequence follows: TGTGCCAGCAGAATGGGGGACAGAGACACTGAAGCTTTCTTT. Translated, this is CASRMGDRDTEAFF.